The clone carrying this T cell receptor (beta chain) was seen many times. What it binds is not known. Unique molecular identifiers were built into the TCRbeta library. TCRdb re-called the PCR reads with MiXCR, one entry per CDR3 protein. Here the sample spans roughly 670,000 distinct CDR3 sequences, around 14% being singletons. The data were obtained in a study of T-cell reconstitution after alpha-beta-depleted transplantation in children. Study outcomes and limitations: It was reported that alpha-beta T cells came from several hundred expanded graft clones (about two months after transplant).

V was pared by 2 bases and J by 4 bases, with 12 bases between. The CDR3 contains 16 residues. The chain links TRBV12-3 or TRBV12-4 to TRBJ1-6; D perhaps matches TRBD1 (6 bases). This receptor was obtained from a girl aged 2-10 years with congenital amegakaryocytic thrombocytopenia, due to receive a stem cell transplant. Source: PBMCs, taken before TCRalphabeta/CD19-depleted stem cell transplant. The CDR3 region is CASSLYGTSYNSPLHF. DNA for the CDR3: TGTGCCAGCAGTTTATACGGGACAAGTTATAATTCACCCCTCCACTTT.